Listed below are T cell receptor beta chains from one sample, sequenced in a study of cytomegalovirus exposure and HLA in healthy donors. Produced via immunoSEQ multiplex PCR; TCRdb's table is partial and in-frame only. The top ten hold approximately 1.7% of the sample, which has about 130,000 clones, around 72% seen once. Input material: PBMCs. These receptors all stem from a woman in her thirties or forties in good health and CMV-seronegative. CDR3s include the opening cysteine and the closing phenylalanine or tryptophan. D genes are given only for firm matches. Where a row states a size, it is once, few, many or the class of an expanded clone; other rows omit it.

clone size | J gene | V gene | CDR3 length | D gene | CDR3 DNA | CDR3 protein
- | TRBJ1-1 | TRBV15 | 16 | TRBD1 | TGTGCCACCAGCGGAGCACAGGGGCAGGGGGACACTGAAGCTTTCTTT | CATSGAQGQGDTEAFF
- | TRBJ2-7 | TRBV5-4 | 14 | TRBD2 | TGTGCCAGCAGTCATAGCGGGAGCTCCTACGAGCAGTACTTC | CASSHSGSSYEQYF
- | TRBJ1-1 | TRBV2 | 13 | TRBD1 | TGTGCCAGCGAGGGGGCTCAGTCGACTGAAGCTTTCTTT | CASEGAQSTEAFF
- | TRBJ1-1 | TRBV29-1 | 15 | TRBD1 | TGCAGCAACCAAACGGGACAGGGGATAAGTATTGAAGCTTTCTTT | CSNQTGQGISIEAFF
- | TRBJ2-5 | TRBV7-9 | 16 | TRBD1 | TGTGCCAGCAGCTGGGGGACAGGGGGCGAACAAGAGACCCAGTACTTC | CASSWGTGGEQETQYF
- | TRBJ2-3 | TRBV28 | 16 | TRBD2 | TGTGCCAGCAGTTCTCTACTAGCGGGGGACCCCGATACGCAGTATTTT | CASSSLLAGDPDTQYF
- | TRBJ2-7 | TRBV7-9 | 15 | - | TGTGCCAGCAGCTTTTCTGGCCGATCCTCCTACGAGCAGTACTTC | CASSFSGRSSYEQYF
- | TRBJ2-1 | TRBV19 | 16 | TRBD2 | TGTGCCAGTAGTCGTATTAGCGGGAGCTCCTACAATGAGCAGTTCTTC | CASSRISGSSYNEQFF
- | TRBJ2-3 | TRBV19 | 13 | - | TGTGCCAGTACCGACGGGAGCTCAGATACGCAGTATTTT | CASTDGSSDTQYF
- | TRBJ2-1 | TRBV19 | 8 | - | TGTCTGGTCGGTGAGCAGTTCTTC | CLVGEQFF
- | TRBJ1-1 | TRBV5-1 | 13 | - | TGCGCCAGCAGCTTAGACAAGGAAGCTGAAGCTTTCTTT | CASSLDKEAEAFF
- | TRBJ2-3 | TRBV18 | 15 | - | TGTGCCAGCTCACGCGCAAGACAAAGCACAGATACGCAGTATTTT | CASSRARQSTDTQYF
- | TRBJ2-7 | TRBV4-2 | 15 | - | TGTGCCAGCAGCCAAGTGGGGACATACGCCTACGAGCAGTACTTC | CASSQVGTYAYEQYF
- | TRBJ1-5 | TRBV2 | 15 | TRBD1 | TGTGCCAGCAGTCCTGACAGGGGCGGCAATCAGCCCCAGCATTTT | CASSPDRGGNQPQHF
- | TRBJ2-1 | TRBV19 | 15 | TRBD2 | TGTGCCAGTAGTATTTGGACTAGCGGGACCCATGAGCAGTTCTTC | CASSIWTSGTHEQFF
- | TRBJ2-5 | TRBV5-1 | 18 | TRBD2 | TGCGCCAGCAGCTTTAGGACTAGCGGGGGCTCTATAGACGAGACCCAGTACTTC | CASSFRTSGGSIDETQYF
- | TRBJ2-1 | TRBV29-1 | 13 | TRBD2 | TGCAGCGTTGGACTAGCGGGTTTGAATGAGCAGTTCTTC | CSVGLAGLNEQFF
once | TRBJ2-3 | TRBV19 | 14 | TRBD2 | TGTGCCAGTAATATAGCGGGAGGCACAGATACGCAGTATTTT | CASNIAGGTDTQYF
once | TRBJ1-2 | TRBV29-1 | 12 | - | TGCAGCGTTGATCAGGGTGTGAGGGGCTACACCTTC | CSVDQGVRGYTF
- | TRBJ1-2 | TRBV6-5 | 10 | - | TGTGCCACCTACAGCAAAGGCTACACCTTC | CATYSKGYTF
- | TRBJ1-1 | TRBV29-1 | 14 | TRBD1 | TGCAGCGTTCGACAGGGGAGTATGGACACTGAAGCTTTCTTT | CSVRQGSMDTEAFF
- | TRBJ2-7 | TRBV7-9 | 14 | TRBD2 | TGTGCCAGCAGCTTATCCGGGACTAGTGACGAGCAGTACTTC | CASSLSGTSDEQYF
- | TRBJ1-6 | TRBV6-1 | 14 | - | TGTGCCAGCACTAAGGCGGCGTATAATTCACCCCTCCACTTT | CASTKAAYNSPLHF
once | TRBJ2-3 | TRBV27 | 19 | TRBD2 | TGTGCCAGCAGTTTCCGGAAGACTAGCGGGAGGACCTCCGGAGATACGCAGTATTTT | CASSFRKTSGRTSGDTQYF
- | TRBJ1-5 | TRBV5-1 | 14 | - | TGCGCCAGCAGCTTGGTGGCAGGGGATCAGCCCCAGCATTTT | CASSLVAGDQPQHF
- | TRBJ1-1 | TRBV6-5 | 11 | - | TGTGCCAGCATTAGGGGGACTGAAGCTTTCTTT | CASIRGTEAFF
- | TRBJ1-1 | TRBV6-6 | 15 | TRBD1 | TGTGCCAGCAGTCACAGCCGACAGGGGCACACTGAAGCTTTCTTT | CASSHSRQGHTEAFF
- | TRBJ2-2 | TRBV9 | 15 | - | TGTGCCAGCAGCGTAGACGGACTACCTCCCGGGGAGCTGTTTTTT | CASSVDGLPPGELFF
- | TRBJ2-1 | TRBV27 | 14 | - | TGTGCCAGCAGTTTAAATGGACTTTACAATGAGCAGTTCTTC | CASSLNGLYNEQFF
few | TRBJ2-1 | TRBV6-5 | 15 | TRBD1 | TGTGCCAGCAGTTACTCCGGGACAGGGAGGGATGAGCAGTTCTTC | CASSYSGTGRDEQFF
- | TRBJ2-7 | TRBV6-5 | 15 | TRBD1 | TGTGCCAGCAGCAACGAGGGGACAGGGCCCTACGAGCAGTACTTC | CASSNEGTGPYEQYF